This TCR beta chain was sequenced in a study of blood T cell repertoires in COVID-19. Study-wide context: The United States, Italy and Spain provided the acute and convalescent COVID-19 samples. In each case, the material was cDNA or gDNA derived from T cells, B-cell-depleted T cells, or PBMCs.

Germline V gene lookup returns CDR1 SNHLY and CDR2 FYNNEI. The CDR3 runs to 13 residues. V lost 8 bases to trimming and J lost 1 base; unmatched junction nucleotides: 4. Authors' data handling: Estimated nucleated cell counts came from reference gene primer amplification. Clones were sequenced by immunoSEQ multiplex PCR, and TCRdb holds only the in-frame ones, with some missing. That table gives V, J and clone size, and the DNA gave D and trimming. The table records hundreds of thousands of clones, roughly 90% of them present only once. This chain uses TRBV2 with TRBJ2-7; 8 positions agree with TRBD2. Sequencing used peripheral blood. The TCR comes from a man between 35 and 55 years old with acute or convalescent COVID-19. CDR3 coding DNA: TGTGCCAGCCTAGGGACTAGATCCTACGAGCAGTACTTC. This codes for CASLGTRSYEQYF.